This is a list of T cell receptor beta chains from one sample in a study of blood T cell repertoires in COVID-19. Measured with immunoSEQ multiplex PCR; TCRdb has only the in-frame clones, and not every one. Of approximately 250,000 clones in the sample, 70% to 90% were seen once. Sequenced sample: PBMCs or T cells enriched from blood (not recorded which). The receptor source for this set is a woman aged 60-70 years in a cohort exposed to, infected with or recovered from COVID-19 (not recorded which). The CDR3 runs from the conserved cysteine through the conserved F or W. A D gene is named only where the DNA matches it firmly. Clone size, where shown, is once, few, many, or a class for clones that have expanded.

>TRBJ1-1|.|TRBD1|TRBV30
CAWSVGGTGSTEAFF
TGTGCCTGGAGTGTAGGGGGGACAGGGAGCACTGAAGCTTTCTTT
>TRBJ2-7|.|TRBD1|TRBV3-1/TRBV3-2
CASSFMTGGLEQYF
TGTGCCAGCAGCTTTATGACAGGGGGCCTCGAGCAGTACTTC
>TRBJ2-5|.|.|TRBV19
CASRLNLQETQYF
TGTGCCAGTAGGTTAAATCTCCAAGAGACCCAGTACTTC
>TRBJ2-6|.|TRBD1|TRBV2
CASTRAQGYGANVLTF
TGTGCCAGCACCCGAGCACAGGGGTATGGGGCCAACGTCCTGACTTTC
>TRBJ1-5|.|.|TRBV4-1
CASSQESGSNQPQHF
TGCGCCAGCAGCCAAGAATCCGGGAGCAATCAGCCCCAGCATTTT
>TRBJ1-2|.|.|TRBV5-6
CASSLRSSGNYGYTF
TGTGCCAGCAGCTTAAGGTCCTCAGGAAACTATGGCTACACCTTC
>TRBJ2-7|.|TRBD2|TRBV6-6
CASSGVLAGGYEQYF
TGTGCCAGCAGCGGGGTCCTCGCGGGGGGGTACGAGCAGTACTTC
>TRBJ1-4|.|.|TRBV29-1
CSVSATNEKLFF
TGCAGCGTTTCCGCAACTAATGAAAAACTGTTTTTT
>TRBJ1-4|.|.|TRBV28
CASSTPANEKLFF
TGTGCCAGCAGCACCCCGGCTAATGAAAAACTGTTTTTT
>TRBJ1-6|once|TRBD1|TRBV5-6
CASSADRGLENSPLHF
TGTGCCAGCAGCGCAGACAGGGGATTGGAGAATTCACCCCTCCACTTT
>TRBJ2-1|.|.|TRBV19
CASGPGRGSYNEQFF
TGTGCCAGTGGGCCCGGGAGAGGCTCCTACAATGAGCAGTTCTTC
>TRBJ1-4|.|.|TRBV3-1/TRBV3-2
CASSQEGQTNEKLFF
TGTGCCAGCAGCCAAGAGGGACAAACTAATGAAAAACTGTTTTTT
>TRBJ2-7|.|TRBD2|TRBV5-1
CASSWGSGNQQYF
TGCGCCAGCAGCTGGGGCAGCGGGAACCAGCAGTACTTC
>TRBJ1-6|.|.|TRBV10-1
CASRGGANSPLHF
TGCGCCAGTCGAGGAGGGGCGAATTCACCCCTCCACTTT
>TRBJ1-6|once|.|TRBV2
CASRASYNSPLHF
TGTGCCAGCAGGGCCAGCTATAATTCACCCCTCCACTTT